Given below is one TCR beta chain in context. No antigen is known for it. Measured with immunoSEQ multiplex PCR; TCRdb has only the in-frame clones, and not every one. The sample comprises roughly 110,000 clones, around 92% of which are singletons, and 3% to 4% rests with the top ten. This entry is derived from a study of CD4+ T cells in melanoma. General study results and limits: In melanoma, neoantigen-specific CD4+ T cells reportedly differed in differentiation state.

Germline V CDR1 and CDR2: SGHTA, FQGTGA. The junction had 5 bases not matched to a gene; V was cut back by 7 bases and J by 0 bases. The CDR3 length is 15 residues. The chain joins TRBV7-3 to TRBJ2-1; 8 nucleotides match TRBD2. Sequencing used peripheral blood. This TCR was sampled from a human donor with melanoma. The CDR3 bases are TGTGCCAGCAACGGGGGGGCGAGCTCCTACAATGAGCAGTTCTTC. It yields the protein CASNGGASSYNEQFF.